The clone carrying this TCR beta chain was detected only a few times. The antigen remains unidentified. Described treatment: roughly 10-day PBMC culture with coronavirus spike peptide pools or control peptides (ViraFEST assay). These data originate in a study of vaccination and CD4 T cells after COVID-19. At the level of the study: By nasal swab PCR, the convalescent patients were SARS-CoV-2 positive, with several mild cases and one severe.

Sequencing of cultured CD4+ T cell DNA used the Oncomine TCR Beta short-read assay. Genomic DNA was isolated from cultured CD4+ T cells. TCRdb re-analysed the PCR reads in MiXCR, keeping a single row per CDR3 protein. The repertoire consists of roughly 14,000 distinct CDR3 sequences, with around 48% occurring once and the leading ten covering 15% to 20%. Study conclusions and caveats: The appearance of a median approximately 84% of reactive clones in convalescent patients occurred only post-vaccination.

The clonotype was recovered from a human donor who had recovered from COVID-19. Sample: CD4+ T cells from blood, cultured in vitro, taken before SARS-CoV-2 vaccination.

The CDR3 coding sequence is TGTGCCAGCAAGGTCGGGCCGGGGGATTCACCCCTCCACTTT. It encodes CASKVGPGDSPLHF. The chain uses TRBV7-6 and TRBJ1-6; D may be TRBD1 (5 bases). This CDR3 has 14 residues. CDR1 and CDR2 (germline): SGHVS, FNYEAQ. V gave up 7 bases and J gave up 8 bases, with 15 bases separating them. The variable domain in full, with the rest retrieved from reference TRBV7-6 and TRBJ1-6, is GAGVSQSPRYKVTKRGQDVALRCDPISGHVSLYWYRQALGQGPEFLTYFNYEAQQDKSGLPNDRFSAERPEGSISTLTIQRTEQRDSAMYRCASKVGPGDSPLHFGNGTRLTVT.